A selection of T cell receptor beta chains follows, all from one sample in a study of blood T cells in healthy people across ages. TCRdb processed the 5' RACE reads anew with MiXCR; each CDR3 protein has one entry. The table shows more than 1,400,000 distinct CDR3 sequences, with around 39% occurring only once. Material: blood. These receptors were taken from a woman between 18 and 30 years old in good health. CDR3s include the opening cysteine and the closing phenylalanine or tryptophan. D genes are given only for firm matches. Some rows have no size entry. The others give once, few or many, or a class for an expanded clone.

v_call	j_call	d_call	clone_size	cdr3_nt	cdr3_aa
TRBV24-1	TRBJ2-1	-	-	TGTGCCACCAGTGATGGCCCCCGTGAGCAGTTCTTC	CATSDGPREQFF
TRBV20-1	TRBJ1-6	-	-	TGCAGTGCTAGAGATAGGCAGGGGTTAAATTCACCCCTCCACTTT	CSARDRQGLNSPLHF
TRBV20-1	TRBJ1-5	-	-	TGCAGTGCTAGAGACCCGATTGATGGCAATCAGTCCCAGCATTTT	CSARDPIDGNQSQHF
TRBV28	TRBJ2-5	TRBD2	-	TGTGCCAGCAGTAGAGCCGGGACTACCCAGGAGACCCAGTACTTC	CASSRAGTTQETQYF
TRBV3-1	TRBJ2-1	-	few	TGTGCCAGCAGCCCCTTAACGGGGGCCTCCTACAATGAGCAGTTCTTC	CASSPLTGASYNEQFF
TRBV11-2	TRBJ1-1	-	many	TGTGCCAGCAGCCCCTCGGTAACGTGGTCGGAAGCTTTCTTT	CASSPSVTWSEAFF
TRBV27	TRBJ2-3	-	few	TGTGCCAGCAGTTTATTGAGGGCTGGGCGCACAGATACGCAGTATTTT	CASSLLRAGRTDTQYF
TRBV6-5	TRBJ2-3	TRBD2	-	TGTGCCAGCAGCCCGCCAGCGGGGGGGCCGACAGATACGCAGTATTTT	CASSPPAGGPTDTQYF
TRBV10-3	TRBJ2-5	TRBD1	-	TGTGCCATCAGTGAACAGGGGAGTAGTGAGACCCAGTACTTC	CAISEQGSSETQYF
TRBV7-2	TRBJ2-7	TRBD2	few	TGTGCCAGCAGCTTACCCTCTGAAGTAGCGGGTTACTACGAGCAGTACTTC	CASSLPSEVAGYYEQYF
TRBV29-1	TRBJ2-1	-	many	TGCAGCGTTGATTTGGACGATGAGCAGTTCTTC	CSVDLDDEQFF
TRBV4-1	TRBJ2-1	-	-	TGCGCCAGCAGCCACGATTTGGACGGGAGCTCCTACAATGAGCAGTTCTTC	CASSHDLDGSSYNEQFF
TRBV4-1	TRBJ2-5	TRBD1	few	TGCGCCAGCAGCCAGCCGGGACAGGGGCGAGAGGCCCAGTACTTC	CASSQPGQGREAQYF
TRBV7-9	TRBJ1-5	-	few	TGTGCCAGCAGAGGTCCGGGGCCCAATCAGCCCCAGCATTTT	CASRGPGPNQPQHF
TRBV10-3	TRBJ2-5	TRBD1	many	TGTGCCATCAGTCCGACAGGGTTGGAGACCCAGTACTTC	CAISPTGLETQYF
TRBV7-3	TRBJ2-3	TRBD2	once	TGTGCCAGCAGCTTAATCGGGGGGTCAGATACGCAGTATTTT	CASSLIGGSDTQYF
TRBV10-3	TRBJ2-2	-	-	TGTGCCATCAGTGATGGTCAGGGCCGAACCGGGGAGCTGTTTTTT	CAISDGQGRTGELFF
TRBV12-3/TRBV12-4	TRBJ1-5	TRBD1	-	TGTGCCAGCAGCGAAGCCCAGGGGGCAGGTCAGCCCCAGCATTTT	CASSEAQGAGQPQHF
TRBV18	TRBJ2-5	TRBD2	-	TGTGCCAGCTCACGCTTTCGACTAGCGGAAGAGACCCAGTACTTC	CASSRFRLAEETQYF
TRBV5-1	TRBJ2-3	TRBD2	many	TGCGCCAGCAAGGCGGGACTAGACACAGATACGCAGTATTTT	CASKAGLDTDTQYF
TRBV27	TRBJ1-2	TRBD1	-	TGTGCCAGCAGTGACCGGGACAGGGGGTACTATGGCTACACCTTC	CASSDRDRGYYGYTF
TRBV5-1	TRBJ2-3	-	-	TGCGCCAGCAGCTTGGTGGTAGCGGTAGTAACAGATACGCAGTATTTT	CASSLVVAVVTDTQYF
TRBV10-3	TRBJ2-7	TRBD1	-	TGTGCCATCAGCGCGGGACAGGGGGAATACGAGCAGTACTTC	CAISAGQGEYEQYF
TRBV5-1	TRBJ2-1	TRBD1	few	TGCGCCAGCAGCTTGTGGGGGACAGAGAATTACAATGAGCAGTTCTTC	CASSLWGTENYNEQFF
TRBV7-2	TRBJ2-5	TRBD2	-	TGTGCCAGCAGAGCGGGGGGGCCTCAGGAGACCCAGTACTTC	CASRAGGPQETQYF
TRBV28	TRBJ2-5	-	few	TGTGCCAGCAGTTTCTATGCCCACTTGGGGGACCAAGAGACCCAGTACTTC	CASSFYAHLGDQETQYF
TRBV4-1	TRBJ2-2	TRBD2	few	TGCGCCAGCGTAGGCGGGAGTGGCACCGGGGAGCTGTTTTTT	CASVGGSGTGELFF
TRBV20-1	TRBJ1-1	TRBD1	-	TGCAGTGCTAGAGATGGACAGGAACTGAACACTGAAGCTTTCTTT	CSARDGQELNTEAFF